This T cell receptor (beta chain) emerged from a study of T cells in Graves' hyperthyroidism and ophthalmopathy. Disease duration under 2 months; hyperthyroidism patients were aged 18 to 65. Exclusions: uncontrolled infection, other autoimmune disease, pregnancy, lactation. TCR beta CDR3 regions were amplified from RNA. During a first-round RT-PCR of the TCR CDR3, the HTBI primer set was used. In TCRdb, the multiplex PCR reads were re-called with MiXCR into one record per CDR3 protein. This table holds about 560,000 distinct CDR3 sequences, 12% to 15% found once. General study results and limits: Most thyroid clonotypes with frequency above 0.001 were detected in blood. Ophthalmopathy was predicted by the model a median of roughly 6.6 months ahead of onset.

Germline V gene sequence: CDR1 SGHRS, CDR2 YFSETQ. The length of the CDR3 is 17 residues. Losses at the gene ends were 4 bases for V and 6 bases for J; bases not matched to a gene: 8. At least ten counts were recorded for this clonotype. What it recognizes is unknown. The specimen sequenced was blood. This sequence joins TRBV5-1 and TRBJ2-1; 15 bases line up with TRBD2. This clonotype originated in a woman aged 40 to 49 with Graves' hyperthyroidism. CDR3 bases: TGCGCCAGCAGCAACCCCGGGACTAGCGGGAGGTCCAATGAGCAGTTCTTC. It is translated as CASSNPGTSGRSNEQFF.